This T cell receptor (beta chain) was recovered during a study of T cells in women clearing cervical HPV infection. Dot-blot hybridization genotyped cervical HPV amplified with MY09/MY11 PCR. Clones were read by immunoSEQ multiplex PCR, and TCRdb kept only the in-frame ones, dropping some. The sample totals 31,000 or so clones. CDR1 and CDR2 from the germline V gene are MNHEY and SVGEGT. Trimming removed 6 bases from V and 4 bases from J; junction bases left unmatched: 8. This CDR3 is 14 amino acids long. Concerning this clone: The read finishes 3 residues shy of the CDR3 end, and the germline J gene is used to complete it.

The source is a woman aged 18 to 69 with a cervical HPV16 infection that either progressed to CIN3+ or cleared (not recorded which). The chain combines TRBV6-2 or TRBV6-3 with TRBJ1-2; 7 bases line up with TRBD1. The material sequenced was blood buffy coat. CDR3 loop: CASRPSTGAYGYTF. CDR3 DNA, as far as it was read: TGTGCCAGCAGACCCAGCACAGGGGCCTATGGC.